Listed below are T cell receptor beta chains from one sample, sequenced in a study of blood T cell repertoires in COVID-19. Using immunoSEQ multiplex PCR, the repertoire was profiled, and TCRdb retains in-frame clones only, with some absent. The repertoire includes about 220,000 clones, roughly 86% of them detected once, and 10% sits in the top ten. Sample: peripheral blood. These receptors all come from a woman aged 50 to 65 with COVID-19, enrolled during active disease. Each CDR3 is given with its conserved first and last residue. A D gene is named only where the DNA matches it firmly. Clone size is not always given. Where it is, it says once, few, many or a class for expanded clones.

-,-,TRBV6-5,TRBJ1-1,CASRVDRNTEAFF,TGTGCCAGCAGAGTGGACAGGAACACTGAAGCTTTCTTT
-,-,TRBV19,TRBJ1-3,CASSISGGNTIYF,TGTGCCAGTAGTATTTCCGGGGGAAACACCATATATTTT
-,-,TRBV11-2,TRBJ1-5,CASSFDWDQPQHF,TGTGCCAGCAGCTTCGACTGGGATCAGCCCCAGCATTTT
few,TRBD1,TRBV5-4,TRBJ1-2,CASSLGGGTGMSGYTF,TGTGCCAGCAGCCTGGGAGGAGGGACAGGGATGTCTGGCTACACCTTC
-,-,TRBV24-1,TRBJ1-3,CATSERIFREVAGNTIYF,TGTGCCACCAGTGAACGGATATTCAGGGAGGTGGCTGGAAACACCATATATTTT
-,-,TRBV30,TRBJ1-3,CAWIRGSGNTIYF,TGTGCCTGGATAAGGGGGTCTGGAAACACCATATATTTT
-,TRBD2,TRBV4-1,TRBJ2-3,CASSQGTSYWPRYF,TGCGCCAGCAGCCAGGGGACTAGTTATTGGCCTAGGTATTTT
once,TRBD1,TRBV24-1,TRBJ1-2,CATSDPDRAGGYTF,TGTGCCACCAGTGATCCCGACAGGGCTGGTGGCTACACCTTC
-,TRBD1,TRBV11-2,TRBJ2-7,CASSPTGIYEQYF,TGTGCCAGCAGCCCGACAGGGATTTACGAGCAGTACTTC
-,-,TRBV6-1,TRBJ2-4,CASSERPGDIAKNIQYF,TGTGCCAGCAGTGAAAGACCCGGGGACATAGCCAAAAACATTCAGTACTTC
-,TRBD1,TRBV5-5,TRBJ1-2,CASSSPGQGHGYTF,TGTGCCAGCAGCTCTCCGGGACAGGGGCATGGCTACACCTTC
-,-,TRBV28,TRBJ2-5,CASSFLEWRLQETQYF,TGTGCCAGCAGTTTTCTTGAGTGGCGGTTACAAGAGACCCAGTACTTC
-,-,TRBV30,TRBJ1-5,CAWSPPGVPIFSNQPQHF,TGTGCCTGGAGTCCCCCAGGGGTCCCGATTTTTAGCAATCAGCCCCAGCATTTT
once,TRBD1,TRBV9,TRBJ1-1,CASSAGDRVNTEAFF,TGTGCCAGCAGCGCCGGGGACAGGGTAAACACTGAAGCTTTCTTT
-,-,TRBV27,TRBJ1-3,CASSPYRQGNTIYF,TGTGCCAGCAGTCCGTATCGACAGGGAAACACCATATATTTT
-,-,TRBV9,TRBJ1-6,CASSGGRGFGNSPLHF,TGTGCCAGCAGCGGGGGTCGGGGGTTCGGTAATTCACCCCTCCACTTT
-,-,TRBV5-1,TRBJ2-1,CASSLGALDEQFF,TGCGCCAGCAGCTTGGGGGCCCTCGATGAGCAGTTCTTC
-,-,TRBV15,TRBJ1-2,CATSSLDQGDQYYGYTF,TGTGCCACCAGCAGCCTCGATCAGGGCGATCAATACTATGGCTACACCTTC
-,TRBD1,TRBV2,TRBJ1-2,CASSAGQSYGYTF,TGTGCCAGCAGTGCGGGACAGTCGTATGGCTACACCTTC
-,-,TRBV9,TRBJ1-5,CASSSLDSNQPQHF,TGTGCCAGCAGCTCACTTGACAGTAATCAGCCCCAGCATTTT
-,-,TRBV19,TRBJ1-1,CASSIVTGFTEAFF,TGTGCCAGTAGTATAGTAACGGGGTTCACTGAAGCTTTCTTT
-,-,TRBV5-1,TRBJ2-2,CASSLGLSTGELFF,TGCGCCAGCAGCCTAGGATTGAGCACCGGGGAGCTGTTTTTT
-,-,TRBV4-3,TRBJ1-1,CASSQEVQSYTEAFF,TGCGCCAGCAGCCAAGAAGTACAGTCCTACACTGAAGCTTTCTTT
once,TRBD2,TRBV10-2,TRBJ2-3,CASSSPGLAGKSADTQYF,TGCGCCAGTTCTTCCCCGGGACTAGCGGGGAAGAGTGCAGATACGCAGTATTTT
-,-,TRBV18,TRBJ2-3,CASSPPPQAKVNTDTQYF,TGTGCCAGCTCACCCCCACCACAGGCGAAGGTCAACACAGATACGCAGTATTTT
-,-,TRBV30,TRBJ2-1,CAWSEGRGHNEQFF,TGTGCCTGGAGTGAGGGGCGGGGCCACAATGAGCAGTTCTTC